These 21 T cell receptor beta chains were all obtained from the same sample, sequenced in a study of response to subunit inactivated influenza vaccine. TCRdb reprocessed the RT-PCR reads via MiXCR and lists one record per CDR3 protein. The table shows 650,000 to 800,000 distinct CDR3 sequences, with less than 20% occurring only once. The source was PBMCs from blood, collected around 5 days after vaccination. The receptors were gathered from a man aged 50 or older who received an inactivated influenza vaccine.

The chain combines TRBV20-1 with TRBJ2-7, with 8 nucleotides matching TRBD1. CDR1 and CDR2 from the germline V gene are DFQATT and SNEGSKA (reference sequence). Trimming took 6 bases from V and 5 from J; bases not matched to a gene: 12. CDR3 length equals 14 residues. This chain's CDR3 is CSAAPQDRVDEQYF. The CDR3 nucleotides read TGCAGTGCCGCTCCTCAGGACAGGGTTGACGAGCAGTACTTC.

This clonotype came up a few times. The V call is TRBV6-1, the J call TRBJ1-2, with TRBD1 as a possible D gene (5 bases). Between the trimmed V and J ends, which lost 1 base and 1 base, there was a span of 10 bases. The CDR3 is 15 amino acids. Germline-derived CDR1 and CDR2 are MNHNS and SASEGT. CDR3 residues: CASSEDMRGNYGYTF. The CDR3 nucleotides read TGTGCCAGCAGTGAAGACATGAGGGGTAACTATGGCTACACCTTC.

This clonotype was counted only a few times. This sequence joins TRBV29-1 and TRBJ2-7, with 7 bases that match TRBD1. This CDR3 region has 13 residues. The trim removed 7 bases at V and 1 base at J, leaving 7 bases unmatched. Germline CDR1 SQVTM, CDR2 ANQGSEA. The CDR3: CSAMDRRSYEQYF. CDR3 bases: TGCAGCGCCATGGACAGGAGATCCTACGAGCAGTACTTC.

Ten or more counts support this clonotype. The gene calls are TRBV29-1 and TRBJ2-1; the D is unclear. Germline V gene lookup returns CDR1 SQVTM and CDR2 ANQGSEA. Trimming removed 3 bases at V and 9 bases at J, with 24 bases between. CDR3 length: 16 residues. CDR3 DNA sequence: TGCAGCGTTGATGTCGAGCCCCCCCGTCGGTACGGTGAGCAGTTCTTC. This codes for CSVDVEPPRRYGEQFF.

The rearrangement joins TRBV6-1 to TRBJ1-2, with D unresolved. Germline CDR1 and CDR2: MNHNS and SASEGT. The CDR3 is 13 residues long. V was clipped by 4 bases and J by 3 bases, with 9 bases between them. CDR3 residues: CASSAVTHYGYTF. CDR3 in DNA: TGTGCCAGCAGTGCGGTCACCCACTATGGCTACACCTTC.

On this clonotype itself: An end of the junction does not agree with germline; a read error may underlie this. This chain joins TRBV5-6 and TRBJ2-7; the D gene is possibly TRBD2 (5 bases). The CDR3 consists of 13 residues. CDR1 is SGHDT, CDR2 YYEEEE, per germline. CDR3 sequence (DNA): TGTGCCAGCAGCTTCCGGGAAGACTACGAGCAGTCCTTC. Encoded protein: CASSFREDYEQSF.

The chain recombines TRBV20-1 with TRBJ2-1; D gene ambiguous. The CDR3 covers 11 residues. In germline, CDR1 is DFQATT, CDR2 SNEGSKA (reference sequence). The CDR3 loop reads CNHFRCQVQFF. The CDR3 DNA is TGCAACCACTTCCGCTGTCAAGTCCAGTTCTTC.

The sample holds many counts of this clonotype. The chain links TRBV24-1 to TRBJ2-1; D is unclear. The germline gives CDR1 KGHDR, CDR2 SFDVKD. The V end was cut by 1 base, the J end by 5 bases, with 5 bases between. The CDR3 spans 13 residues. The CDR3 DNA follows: TGTGCCACCAGTGATTTCCCTCACAATGAGCAGTTCTTC. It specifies CATSDFPHNEQFF.

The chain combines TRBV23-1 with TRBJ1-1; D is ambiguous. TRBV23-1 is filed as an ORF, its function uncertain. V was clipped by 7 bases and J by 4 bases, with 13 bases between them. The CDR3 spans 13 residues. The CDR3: CASKGRSATEAFF. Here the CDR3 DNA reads TGCGCCAGCAAGGGCCGTTCGGCCACTGAAGCTTTCTTT.

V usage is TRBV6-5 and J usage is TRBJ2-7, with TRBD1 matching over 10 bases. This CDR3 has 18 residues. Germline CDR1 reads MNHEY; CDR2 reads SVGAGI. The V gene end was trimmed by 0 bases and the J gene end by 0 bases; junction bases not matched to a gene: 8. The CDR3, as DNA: TGTGCCAGCAGTTACTCAAGCCTGGGACAGGGGCGCTCCTACGAGCAGTACTTC. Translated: CASSYSSLGQGRSYEQYF.

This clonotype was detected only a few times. The CDR3 loop is CACREGRNEQFF. In nucleotides, the CDR3 is TGCGCCTGTCGGGAGGGCCGTAATGAGCAGTTCTTC. V and J are TRBV5-1 and TRBJ2-1; 8 bases match TRBD2. The germline V gene encodes CDR1 SGHRS and CDR2 YFSETQ. The CDR3 consists of 12 residues. V was pared by 10 bases and J by 7 bases, with 7 bases of the junction left unmatched.

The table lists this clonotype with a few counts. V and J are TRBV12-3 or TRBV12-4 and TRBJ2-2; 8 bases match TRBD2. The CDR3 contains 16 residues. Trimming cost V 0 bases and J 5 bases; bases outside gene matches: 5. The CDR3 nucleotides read TGTGCCAGCAGTTTAGCTCGCGGGGGGAGTACCGGGGAGCTGTTTTTT. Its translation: CASSLARGGSTGELFF.

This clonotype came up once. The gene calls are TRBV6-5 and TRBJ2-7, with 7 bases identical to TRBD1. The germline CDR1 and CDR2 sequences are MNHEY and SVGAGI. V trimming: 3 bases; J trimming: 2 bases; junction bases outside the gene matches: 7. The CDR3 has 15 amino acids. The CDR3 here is CASSYLTGSAYEQYF. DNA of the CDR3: TGTGCCAGCAGTTATTTGACAGGGAGCGCCTACGAGCAGTACTTC.

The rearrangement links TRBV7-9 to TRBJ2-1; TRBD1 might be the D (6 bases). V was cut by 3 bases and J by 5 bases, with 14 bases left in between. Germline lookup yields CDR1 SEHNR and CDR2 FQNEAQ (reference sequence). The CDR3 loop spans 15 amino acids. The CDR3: CASSFRDRPDNEQFF. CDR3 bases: TGTGCCAGCAGCTTCAGAGACAGGCCAGACAATGAGCAGTTCTTC.

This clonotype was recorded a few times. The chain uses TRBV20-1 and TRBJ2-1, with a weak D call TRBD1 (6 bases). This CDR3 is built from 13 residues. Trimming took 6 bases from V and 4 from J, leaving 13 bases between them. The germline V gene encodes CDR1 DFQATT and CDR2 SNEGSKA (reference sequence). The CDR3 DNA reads TGCAGTGCCCCGGGACAAGCTTACAATGAGCAGTTCTTC. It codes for CSAPGQAYNEQFF.

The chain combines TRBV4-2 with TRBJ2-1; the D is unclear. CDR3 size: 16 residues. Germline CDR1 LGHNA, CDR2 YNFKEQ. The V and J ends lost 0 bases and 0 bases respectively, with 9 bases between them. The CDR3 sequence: CASSQERSSSYNEQFF. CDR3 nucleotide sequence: TGTGCCAGCAGCCAAGAAAGATCGAGCTCCTACAATGAGCAGTTCTTC.

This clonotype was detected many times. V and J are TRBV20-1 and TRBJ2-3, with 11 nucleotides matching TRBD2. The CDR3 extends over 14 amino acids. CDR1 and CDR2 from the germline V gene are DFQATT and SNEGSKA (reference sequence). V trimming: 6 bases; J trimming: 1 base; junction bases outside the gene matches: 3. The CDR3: CSATGLAGTDTQYF. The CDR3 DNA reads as TGCAGTGCCACGGGACTAGCGGGCACAGATACGCAGTATTTT.

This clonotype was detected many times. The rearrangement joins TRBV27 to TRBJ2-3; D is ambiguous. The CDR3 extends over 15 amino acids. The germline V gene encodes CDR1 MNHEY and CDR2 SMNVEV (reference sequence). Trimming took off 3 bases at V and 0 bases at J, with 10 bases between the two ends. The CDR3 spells CASSFRTYSTDTQYF. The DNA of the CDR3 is TGTGCCAGCAGTTTTCGGACCTACAGCACAGATACGCAGTATTTT.

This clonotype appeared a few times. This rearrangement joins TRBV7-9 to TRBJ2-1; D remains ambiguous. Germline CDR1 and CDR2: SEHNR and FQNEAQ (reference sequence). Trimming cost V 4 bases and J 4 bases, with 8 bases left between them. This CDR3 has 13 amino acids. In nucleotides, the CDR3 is TGTGCCAGCAGCTCGCGAGTGTACAATGAGCAGTTCTTC. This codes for CASSSRVYNEQFF.

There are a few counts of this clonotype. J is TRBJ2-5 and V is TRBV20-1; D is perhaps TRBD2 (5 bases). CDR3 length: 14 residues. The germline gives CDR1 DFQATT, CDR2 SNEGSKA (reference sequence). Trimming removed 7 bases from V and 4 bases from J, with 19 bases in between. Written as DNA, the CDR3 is TGCAGTGGCACCTCTGGCGGGCGCGGAGAGACCCAGTACTTC. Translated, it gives CSGTSGGRGETQYF.

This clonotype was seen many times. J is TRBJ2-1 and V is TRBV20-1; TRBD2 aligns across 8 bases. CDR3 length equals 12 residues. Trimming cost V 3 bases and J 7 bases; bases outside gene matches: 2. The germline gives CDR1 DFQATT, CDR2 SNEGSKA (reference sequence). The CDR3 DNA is TGCAGTGCTAGCGGGAGGGCAAATGAGCAGTTCTTC. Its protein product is CSASGRANEQFF.